The T cell receptor beta chain described here comes from a study (dated by TCRdb to the mid-2010s). For context, the study as a whole: The study examined whether tumor-infiltrating Tregs in breast cancer are drawn from blood Tregs or arise in situ by conversion from other CD4+ T cell subsets.

Memory CD4+ T cells were isolated as CD4+CD45RO+CD25- cells. Tregs, naive and memory CD4+ T cells from tumor, blood and ipsilateral draining lymph nodes of five breast cancer patients underwent full-length TCR alpha and beta sequencing. Tumor tissue and lymph nodes obtained by ipsilateral axillary dissection were perfused with PBS, cut into small pieces and digested using collagenase I and hyaluronidase. Ficoll density gradient centrifugation was used to isolate mononuclear cells from either lymph nodes or roughly 46 ml of peripheral blood. FACS confirmed that the sorted cell populations were more than 90% pure. This clonotype was counted a few times. The specificity of this receptor is unknown. The input lacks base qualities; no much larger clone sits a single base away. Study-wide findings and limitations: The TCR gene usage of tumor memory CD4+ T cells clustered together with blood and lymph node memory CD4+ cells and with lymph node naive CD4+ cells. The larger-cohort validation was restricted to a single TCR beta V-J rearrangement rather than whole repertoires. Tumor-infiltrating Treg TCR alpha and beta sequences overlapped most with tumor naive CD4+ T cells, then with blood naive CD4+ T cells.

Full-length TCR variable regions were amplified by 5' RACE PCR with constant-region reverse primers, and semi-nested PCR with Nested Universal Primer A was subsequently performed. Using the ReliaPrep RNA Cell Miniprep System, total RNA was extracted, and the SMARTer RACE 5'/3' Kit was then used to reverse transcribe the RNA into 5'RACE-ready cDNA. Multiplex adaptors were used to barcode full-length TCR alpha and beta libraries, and the barcoded libraries were sequenced on an Illumina MiSeq. For the original study's pipeline: For each of nine subset-tissue groups, sequencing data from the five patients were combined, and the groups were compared by unsupervised clustering of TCR gene usage. The Morisita-Horn index, with shared sequences weighted by their contribution to each repertoire, was used to calculate repertoire similarity. Using fastp at Q25 and MiXCR, TCRdb reprocessed the public reads and kept productive beta chains. When rows share a CDR3 protein, they turn into one entry using the most common DNA and genes. These V and J calls are TCRdb output, not the study's own analysis. The sample table shows some 62,000 distinct CDR3 sequences, and roughly 22% are seen once. Of the sample, about 3% falls within the top ten clones.

Sequencing was done on a sample of memory CD4+ T cells sorted from a lymph node. The intended sense of this specimen's cell subset or site label: memory CD4+ T cells, CD4+CD45RO+CD25-. The source is a female donor with breast cancer.

The CDR3 protein is CASQLAGSSYNEQFF. In nucleotide form, the sequence is TGTGCCAGTCAGTTAGCGGGCAGCTCCTACAATGAGCAGTTCTTC. The chain is encoded by TRBV19 joined to TRBJ2-1, and 7 bases in between align with TRBD2. Including cysteine and phenylalanine, the CDR3 has 15 amino acids. Only the CDR3 DNA stays, 45 bases, in frame from base 1. Unmatched junction bases come to 7, with V trimmed by 8 bases and J by 0 bases. Based on the germline V gene (reference sequence), the CDR1 and CDR2 sequences are LNHDA and SQIVND.